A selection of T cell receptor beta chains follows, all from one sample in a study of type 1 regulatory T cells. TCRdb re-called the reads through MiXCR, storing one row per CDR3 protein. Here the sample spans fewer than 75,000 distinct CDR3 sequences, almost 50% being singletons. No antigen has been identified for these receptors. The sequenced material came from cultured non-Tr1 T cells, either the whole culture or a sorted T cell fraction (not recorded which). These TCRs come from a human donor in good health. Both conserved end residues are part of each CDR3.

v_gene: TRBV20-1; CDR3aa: CSAHPSGGAVAKTQYF
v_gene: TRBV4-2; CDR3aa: CASSQDGVFGNNEQFF
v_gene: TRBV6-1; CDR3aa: CASSNPGVSSTEAFF
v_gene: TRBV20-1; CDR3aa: CSASPGTASTQYF
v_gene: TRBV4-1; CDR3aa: CASSHVAEELFF
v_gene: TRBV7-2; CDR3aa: CASSDTSGGARDTQYF
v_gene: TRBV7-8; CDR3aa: CASSLRTTDNEQFF
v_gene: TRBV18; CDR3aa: CASSPRGGQHGDQYF
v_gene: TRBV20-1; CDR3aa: CSAAPQGNEQYF
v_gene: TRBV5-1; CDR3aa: CASSLVSGRTGNEQFF